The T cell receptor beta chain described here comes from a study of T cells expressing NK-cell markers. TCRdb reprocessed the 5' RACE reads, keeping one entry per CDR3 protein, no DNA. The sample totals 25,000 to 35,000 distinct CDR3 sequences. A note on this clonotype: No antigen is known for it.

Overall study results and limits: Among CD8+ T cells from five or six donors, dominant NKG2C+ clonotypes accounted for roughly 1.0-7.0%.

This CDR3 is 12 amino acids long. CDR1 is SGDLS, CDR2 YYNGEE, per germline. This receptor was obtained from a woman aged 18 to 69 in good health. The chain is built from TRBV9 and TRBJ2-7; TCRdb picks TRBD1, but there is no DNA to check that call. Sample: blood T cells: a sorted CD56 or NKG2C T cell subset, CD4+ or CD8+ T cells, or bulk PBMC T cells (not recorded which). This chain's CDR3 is CASGGGTYEQYF.